This entry concerns a single T cell receptor (beta chain). The antigen is unknown. This entry is derived from a study of T-cell reconstitution after alpha-beta-depleted transplantation in children. CDR1 and CDR2 from the germline V gene are DFQATT and SNEGSKA (reference sequence). V lost 3 bases and J lost 2; bases outside the gene matches: 5. The length of the CDR3 is 16 residues. The TCRbeta library was prepared with unique molecular identifiers. TCRdb fed the PCR reads into MiXCR, producing one record per CDR3 protein. This table holds 200,000 to 250,000 distinct CDR3 sequences, roughly 7.1% found once. Findings and caveats of the study: T-cell counts and diversity were attributed mostly to newly produced T cells one year after transplant. Where alpha-beta T cells came from about two months after transplant was reportedly several hundred expanded graft clones. Day-60 TCRbeta diversity that was high in some patients was derived from surviving recipient T cells and thymic progenitors.

The sample consisted of PBMCs, taken before TCRalphabeta/CD19-depleted stem cell transplant. The chain is built from TRBV20-1 and TRBJ2-1; 12 nucleotides match TRBD2. The clonotype was recovered from a boy younger than 10 with acute lymphoblastic leukemia, due to receive a stem cell transplant. CDR3 sequence: CSARASSGGAYNEQFF. The CDR3 DNA reads as TGCAGTGCTAGGGCCTCTAGCGGGGGGGCCTACAATGAGCAGTTCTTC.